This T cell receptor (beta chain) was sequenced during a study of prognosis after radiotherapy for stage I lung cancer. Study results and limitations: Some TCR clones were expanded. Whether these clones were tumor-specific was not determined.

Genomic DNA served as the source from which two-round multiplex PCR generated TCR beta CDR3 amplicons. The use of primers specific to each TRBV and TRBJ gene characterized first-round PCR. TCRdb reprocessed the multiplex PCR reads via MiXCR and lists one record per CDR3 protein. This table holds under 20,000 distinct CDR3 sequences, roughly 45% found once. This clonotype is classed as medium-sized. What it binds is unknown. Blood draws of 5.5 to 7.5 milliliters of peripheral blood occurred at each of two time points. There are 11 residues in the CDR3. Germline values: CDR1 MNHEY, CDR2 SMNVEV (reference sequence). The V and J ends lost 6 bases and 5 bases respectively, with 8 bases between them.

The source material was PBMCs, sampled before or after stereotactic body radiation therapy (not recorded which). The chain uses TRBV27 and TRBJ2-7; D is unclear. This sequence was found in a donor of 50 years or more with non-small cell lung cancer. CDR3 amino acids: CASSLGDEQYF. CDR3 nucleotide sequence: TGTGCCAGCAGCCTTGGGGACGAGCAGTACTTC.